Listed below are T cell receptor beta chains from one sample, sequenced in a study of T cell responses to AZD1222 COVID-19 vaccine. Profiling relied on immunoSEQ multiplex PCR, and the TCRdb table lists in-frame clones only, not all of them. Of about 130,000 clones in the sample, 86% were seen once. The sample was peripheral blood, taken on day 0 of AZD1222 vaccination. The receptor source for this set is an adult in good health. Each CDR3 is given with its conserved first and last residue. The D gene is left open where the match is weak. Clone size is stated in some rows and not others, as once, few, many or a class when expanded.

size	V	D	J	CDR3	DNA
-	TRBV3-1/TRBV3-2	TRBD1	TRBJ2-1	CASSSWDSSLNEQFF	TGTGCCAGCAGCTCATGGGACAGTTCTTTGAATGAGCAGTTCTTC
-	TRBV7-8	-	TRBJ1-4	CASSPTPWDPRLFF	TGTGCCAGCAGCCCGACCCCGTGGGACCCAAGGCTGTTTTTT
-	TRBV28	-	TRBJ1-1	CASKSSNTEAFF	TGTGCCAGCAAGTCGAGTAACACTGAAGCTTTCTTT
-	TRBV7-2	-	TRBJ1-4	CASSLRALNEKLFF	TGTGCCAGCAGCTTACGGGCCCTTAATGAAAAACTGTTTTTT
-	TRBV19	-	TRBJ1-6	CASKVQGRDSPLHF	TGTGCCAGTAAGGTTCAGGGGAGGGATTCACCCCTCCACTTT
few	TRBV9	TRBD2	TRBJ2-7	CASSETGGSSYEQYF	TGTGCCAGCAGCGAGACCGGGGGGAGCTCCTACGAGCAGTACTTC
-	TRBV18	-	TRBJ2-2	CASSPYWGANTGELFF	TGTGCCAGCTCACCATACTGGGGGGCGAACACCGGGGAGCTGTTTTTT
once	TRBV18	-	TRBJ2-2	CASSPPDRRGSGELFF	TGTGCCAGCTCACCACCCGACAGAAGAGGGTCCGGGGAGCTGTTTTTT
-	TRBV28	TRBD1	TRBJ1-1	CASSSSDREGTEAFF	TGTGCCAGCAGTTCCTCGGACAGGGAGGGCACTGAAGCTTTCTTT
-	TRBV28	-	TRBJ2-7	CASSLRRGGYYEQYF	TGTGCCAGCAGTTTAAGGCGGGGTGGGTACTACGAGCAGTACTTC
-	TRBV7-9	-	TRBJ1-2	CASSLAEGLSGYTF	TGTGCCAGCAGCTTAGCGGAGGGTTTAAGTGGCTACACCTTC
once	TRBV7-9	-	TRBJ2-7	CASTPPGISTSEQYF	TGTGCCAGCACACCTCCCGGGATATCTACGAGCGAGCAGTACTTC
-	TRBV5-1	-	TRBJ2-1	CASSKRLASYNEQFF	TGCGCCAGCAGCAAAAGGCTAGCTAGTTACAATGAGCAGTTCTTC
-	TRBV6-5	-	TRBJ1-1	CASRAGTNTEAFF	TGTGCCAGCAGAGCAGGGACGAACACTGAAGCTTTCTTT
-	TRBV4-3	-	TRBJ1-4	CASSQDARPNEKLFF	TGCGCCAGCAGCCAAGATGCGAGGCCCAATGAAAAACTGTTTTTT